This T cell receptor (beta chain) was identified during a study of cytomegalovirus exposure and HLA in healthy donors. The CDR3 runs to 14 residues. Germline CDR1 reads MNHNS; CDR2 reads SASEGT. Regarding this clone: One end of the junction varies from germline; a read error may be responsible.

PCR used 60 Vbeta primers and 13 Jbeta primers. This table comes from immunoSEQ multiplex PCR, and its TCRdb copy is limited to in-frame clones, with some not included. This table holds hundreds of thousands of clones, 76% found once. V gene TRBV6-1 combines with J gene TRBJ2-5; D is possibly TRBD1 (6 bases). The DNA end is more similar to TRBJ2-7, so the J call may be wrong. What was sequenced was PBMCs. The TCR originated in a man between 18 and 29 years old in good health and CMV-seronegative. The CDR3 loop is CASRGGQGFDEQYF. CDR3 sequence (DNA): TGTGCTAGCAGAGGCGGGCAGGGGTTTGACGAGCAGTACTTC.